Listed below are T cell receptor beta chains from one sample, sequenced in a study of blood T cell repertoires in COVID-19. Assay used: immunoSEQ multiplex PCR; TCRdb lists only in-frame clones, some missing. The sample contains some 300,000 clones, about 91% of which appear only once. The sequencing sample was made of peripheral blood. These receptors were collected from a woman in her twenties or thirties who had recovered from COVID-19. CDR3s include the opening cysteine and the closing phenylalanine or tryptophan. A D gene is named only where the DNA matches it firmly. Not all rows give a size; the values are once, few, many and, for expanded clones, a class.

v_call,clone_size,d_call,j_call,cdr3_aa,cdr3_nt
TRBV12-3/TRBV12-4,.,.,TRBJ1-1,CASRKQGHTEAFF,TGTGCCAGCAGGAAACAGGGCCACACTGAAGCTTTCTTT
TRBV6-5,.,.,TRBJ2-1,CASSYSSVALYNEQFF,TGTGCCAGCAGTTACTCGTCGGTAGCGTTATACAATGAGCAGTTCTTC
TRBV6-2/TRBV6-3,.,TRBD1,TRBJ2-7,CASSRPGTGIAEQYF,TGTGCCAGCAGTCGCCCGGGGACAGGAATCGCCGAGCAGTACTTC
TRBV3-1/TRBV3-2,.,.,TRBJ1-1,CASSQVPVNTEAFF,TGTGCCAGCAGCCAAGTTCCCGTGAACACTGAAGCTTTCTTT
TRBV19,.,.,TRBJ2-3,CASSIDVRVSTDTQYF,TGTGCCAGTAGTATCGACGTCAGGGTGAGCACAGATACGCAGTATTTT
TRBV20-1,.,.,TRBJ2-5,CSASGIRGQETQYF,TGCAGTGCTAGTGGAATTCGAGGTCAAGAGACCCAGTACTTC
TRBV3-1/TRBV3-2,.,TRBD2,TRBJ2-3,CASSPSGGGIDTQYF,TGTGCCAGCAGCCCCAGCGGCGGGGGGATAGATACGCAGTATTTT
TRBV19,.,TRBD2,TRBJ2-5,CASSISGGAFGTQYF,TGTGCCAGTAGTATTAGCGGGGGTGCATTCGGGACCCAGTACTTC
TRBV3-1/TRBV3-2,.,.,TRBJ1-1,CASSQQGYVTEAFF,TGTGCCAGCAGCCAACAGGGTTATGTCACTGAAGCTTTCTTT
TRBV12-5,.,.,TRBJ1-1,CASAGRDTEAFF,TGTGCTAGTGCGGGCAGGGACACTGAAGCTTTCTTT
TRBV7-2,few,.,TRBJ1-3,CASSLGTAGGNTIYF,TGTGCCAGCAGCTTAGGGACGGCGGGGGGAAACACCATATATTTT
TRBV24-1,.,TRBD1,TRBJ1-6,CATSDLSRGDFMSPLHF,TGTGCCACCAGTGATTTGAGCAGGGGGGATTTCATGTCACCCCTCCACTTT
TRBV19,.,.,TRBJ2-2,CASSADWKTGELFF,TGTGCCAGTAGTGCTGACTGGAAGACCGGGGAGCTGTTTTTT
TRBV14,.,TRBD1,TRBJ2-2,CASSQARQGARTGELFF,TGTGCCAGCAGCCAAGCCCGACAGGGGGCGCGGACCGGGGAGCTGTTTTTT
TRBV7-3,.,TRBD2,TRBJ2-3,CASSLGRGAGTDTQYF,TGTGCCAGCAGCTTGGGGCGGGGGGCCGGCACAGATACGCAGTATTTT
TRBV12-3/TRBV12-4,.,.,TRBJ2-1,CATGDNEQFF,TGTGCCACCGGGGACAATGAGCAGTTCTTC
TRBV19,.,TRBD1,TRBJ1-3,CASRPKTGASGNTIYF,TGTGCCAGTAGACCAAAGACAGGGGCCTCTGGAAACACCATATATTTT
TRBV28,.,.,TRBJ1-1,CASSSYMAFF,TGTGCCAGCAGTTCTTATATGGCTTTCTTT
TRBV4-2,once,.,TRBJ2-7,CASSQVSETYEQYF,TGTGCCAGCAGCCAAGTGTCGGAGACCTACGAGCAGTACTTC
TRBV27,.,.,TRBJ2-1,CASSLTQGNEQFF,TGTGCCAGCAGTTTAACCCAGGGAAATGAGCAGTTCTTC
TRBV24-1,.,.,TRBJ2-5,CATSDLRPGSAQETQYF,TGTGCCACCAGTGATTTGCGGCCGGGTTCTGCCCAAGAGACCCAGTACTTC
TRBV4-1,.,.,TRBJ1-6,CASSQGRITSPLHF,TGCGCCAGCAGCCAAGGGCGGATAACTTCACCCCTCCACTTT
TRBV7-2,.,.,TRBJ1-2,CASSLGGLSYGYTF,TGTGCCAGCAGCCTCGGAGGACTCTCCTATGGCTACACCTTC
TRBV6-5,medium-sized,TRBD1,TRBJ1-1,CASSRAGTGWTEAFF,TGTGCCAGCAGTCGCGCCGGGACAGGGTGGACTGAAGCTTTCTTT